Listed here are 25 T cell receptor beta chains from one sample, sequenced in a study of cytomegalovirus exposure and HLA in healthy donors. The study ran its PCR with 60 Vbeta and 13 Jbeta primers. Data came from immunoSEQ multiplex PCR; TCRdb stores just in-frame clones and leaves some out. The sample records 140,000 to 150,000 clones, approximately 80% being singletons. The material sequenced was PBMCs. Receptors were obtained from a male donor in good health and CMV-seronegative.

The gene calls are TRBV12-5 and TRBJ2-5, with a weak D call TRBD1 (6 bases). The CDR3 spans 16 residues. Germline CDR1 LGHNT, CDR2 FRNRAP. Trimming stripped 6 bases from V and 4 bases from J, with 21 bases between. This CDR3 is CASGHYGDIPGETQYF. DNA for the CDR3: TGTGCTAGTGGACACTACGGGGACATACCGGGAGAGACCCAGTACTTC.

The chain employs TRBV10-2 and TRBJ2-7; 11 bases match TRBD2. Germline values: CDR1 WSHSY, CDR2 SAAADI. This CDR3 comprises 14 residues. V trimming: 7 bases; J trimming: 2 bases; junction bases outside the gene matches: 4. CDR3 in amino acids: CASTIAGGTYEQYF. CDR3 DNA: TGCGCCAGCACTATAGCGGGAGGGACCTACGAGCAGTACTTC.

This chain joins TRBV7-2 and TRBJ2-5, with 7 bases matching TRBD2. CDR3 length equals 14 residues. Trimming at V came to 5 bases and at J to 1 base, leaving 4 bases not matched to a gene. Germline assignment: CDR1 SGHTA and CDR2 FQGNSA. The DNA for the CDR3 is TGTGCCAGCAGCCAGCGGGACTTCCAAGAGACCCAGTACTTC. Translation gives CASSQRDFQETQYF. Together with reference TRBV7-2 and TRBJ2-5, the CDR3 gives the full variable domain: GAGVSQSPSNKVTEKGKDVELRCDPISGHTALYWYRQSLGQGLEFLIYFQGNSAPDKSGLPSDRFSAERTGGSVSTLTIQRTQQEDSAVYLCASSQRDFQETQYFGPGTRLLVL.

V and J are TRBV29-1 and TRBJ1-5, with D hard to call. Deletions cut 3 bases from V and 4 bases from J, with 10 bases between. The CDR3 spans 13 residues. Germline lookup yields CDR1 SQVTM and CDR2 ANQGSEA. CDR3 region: CSVDGGGNQPQHF. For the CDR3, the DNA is TGCAGCGTTGATGGAGGAGGTAATCAGCCCCAGCATTTT.

The DNA for the CDR3 is TGCGCCAGCAGCTTGGCGGGCCTAGCGGATCTCTACGAGCAGTACTTC. This gives the protein CASSLAGLADLYEQYF. The chain recombines TRBV5-1 with TRBJ2-7; TRBD2 matches 7 bases. V lost 0 bases to trimming and J lost 3 bases; unmatched junction nucleotides: 9. The CDR3 covers 16 residues. CDR1 is SGHRS and CDR2 is YFSETQ in the germline V gene.

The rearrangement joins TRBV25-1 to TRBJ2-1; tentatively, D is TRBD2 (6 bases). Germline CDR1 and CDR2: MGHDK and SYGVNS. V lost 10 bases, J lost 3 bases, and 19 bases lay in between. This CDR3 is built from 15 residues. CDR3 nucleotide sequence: TGTGCCACCCAACACCTCGGGGGTTTCTACAATGAGCAGTTCTTC. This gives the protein CATQHLGGFYNEQFF. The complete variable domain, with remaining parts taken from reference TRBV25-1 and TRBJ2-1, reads EADIYQTPRYLVIGTGKKITLECSQTMGHDKMYWYQQDPGMELHLIHYSYGVNSTEKGDLSSESTVSRIRTEHFPLTLESARPSHTSQYLCATQHLGGFYNEQFFGPGTRLTVL.

CDR3 DNA sequence: TGTGCCAGCAGTTACCCCAGGGGGCAGGTGCAGCCCCAGCATTTT. It specifies CASSYPRGQVQPQHF. This chain connects TRBV6-6 to TRBJ1-5; 8 nucleotides line up with TRBD1. Germline V gene data show CDR1 as MNHNY and CDR2 as SVGAGI (reference sequence). Trimming at V came to 2 bases and at J to 7 bases, leaving 7 bases not matched to a gene. The CDR3 has 15 amino acids.

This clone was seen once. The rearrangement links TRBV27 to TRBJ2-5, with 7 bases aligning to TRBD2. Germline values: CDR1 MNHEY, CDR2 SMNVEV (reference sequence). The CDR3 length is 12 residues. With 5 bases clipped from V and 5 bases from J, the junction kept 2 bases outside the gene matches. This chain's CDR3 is CASSRRGETQYF. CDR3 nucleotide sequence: TGTGCCAGCAGTAGGCGGGGGGAGACCCAGTACTTC.

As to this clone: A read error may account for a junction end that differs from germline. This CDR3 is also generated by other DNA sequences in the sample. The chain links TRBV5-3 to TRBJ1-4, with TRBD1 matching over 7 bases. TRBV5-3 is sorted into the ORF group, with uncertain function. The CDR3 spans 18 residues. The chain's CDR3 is CARSKLDRARSTNEKLFF. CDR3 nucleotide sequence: TGTGCCAGAAGCAAGCTCGACAGGGCTCGTTCTACTAACGAAAAACTGTTTTTT.

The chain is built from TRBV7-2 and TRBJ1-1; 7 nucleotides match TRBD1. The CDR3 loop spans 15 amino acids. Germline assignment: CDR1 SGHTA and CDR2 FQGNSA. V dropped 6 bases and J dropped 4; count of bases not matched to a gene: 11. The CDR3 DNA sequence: TGTGCCAGCAGTCAACAGGGGTTAGTAGGCACTGAAGCTTTCTTT. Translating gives CASSQQGLVGTEAFF.

CDR3 residues: CASSSRGGSMNTEAFF. CDR3 nucleotide sequence: TGTGCCAGCAGCTCCCGAGGGGGCAGCATGAACACTGAAGCTTTCTTT. The V gene is TRBV7-9, the J gene TRBJ1-1; 7 nucleotides agree with TRBD1. Germline V CDR1 and CDR2: SEHNR, FQNEAQ (reference sequence). There are 16 residues in the CDR3. The trim removed 4 bases at V and 0 bases at J, leaving 8 bases unmatched.

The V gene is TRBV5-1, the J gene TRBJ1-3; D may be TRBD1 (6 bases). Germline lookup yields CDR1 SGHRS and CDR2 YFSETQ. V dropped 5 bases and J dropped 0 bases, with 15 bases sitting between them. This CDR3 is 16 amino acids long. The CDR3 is CASRGEQGVSGNTIYF. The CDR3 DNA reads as TGCGCCAGCAGAGGGGAACAGGGAGTCTCTGGAAACACCATATATTTT.

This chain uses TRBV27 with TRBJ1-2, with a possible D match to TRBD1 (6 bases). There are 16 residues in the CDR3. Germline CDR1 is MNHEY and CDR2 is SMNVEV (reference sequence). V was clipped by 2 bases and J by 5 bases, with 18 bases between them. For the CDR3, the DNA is TGTGCCAGCAGTTTAAGAGGGGGGGGGCGCGTTTATGGCTACACCTTC. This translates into CASSLRGGGRVYGYTF.

CDR3 sequence (DNA): TGCGCCAGCAGCGGCTCACAGGGGTTCGATGCTTTCTTT. It is translated as CASSGSQGFDAFF. The V and J genes are TRBV5-1 and TRBJ1-1; 7 positions agree with TRBD1. V trimming: 4 bases; J trimming: 11 bases; junction bases outside the gene matches: 11. CDR3 size: 13 residues. The germline CDR1 and CDR2 sequences are SGHRS and YFSETQ.

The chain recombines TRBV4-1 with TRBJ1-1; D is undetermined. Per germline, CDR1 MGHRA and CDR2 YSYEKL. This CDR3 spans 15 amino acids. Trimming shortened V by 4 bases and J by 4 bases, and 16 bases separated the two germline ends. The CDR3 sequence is CASSRGKGWPTEAFF. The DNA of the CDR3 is TGCGCCAGCAGCCGAGGGAAGGGTTGGCCCACTGAAGCTTTCTTT.

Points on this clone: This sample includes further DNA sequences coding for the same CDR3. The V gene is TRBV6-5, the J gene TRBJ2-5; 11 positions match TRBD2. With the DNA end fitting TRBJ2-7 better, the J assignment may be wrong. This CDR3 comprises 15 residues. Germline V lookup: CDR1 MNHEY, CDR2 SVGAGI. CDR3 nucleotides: TGTGCCAGCGGCTACCCGGGACTAGCGGACTACGAGCAGTACTTC. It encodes CASGYPGLADYEQYF.

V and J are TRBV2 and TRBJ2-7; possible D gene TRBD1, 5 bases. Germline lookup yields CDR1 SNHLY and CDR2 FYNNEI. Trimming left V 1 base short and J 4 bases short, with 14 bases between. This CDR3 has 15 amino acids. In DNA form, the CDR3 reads TGTGCCAGCAGTGAAGAAGAAGGAACAGGTTACGAGCAGTACTTC. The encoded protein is CASSEEEGTGYEQYF.

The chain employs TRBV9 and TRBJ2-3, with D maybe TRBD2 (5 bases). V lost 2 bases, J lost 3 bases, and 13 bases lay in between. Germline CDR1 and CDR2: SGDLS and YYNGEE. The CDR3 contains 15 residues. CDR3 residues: CASSVGARGTDTQYF. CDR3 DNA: TGTGCCAGCAGCGTTGGAGCCCGGGGTACAGATACGCAGTATTTT.

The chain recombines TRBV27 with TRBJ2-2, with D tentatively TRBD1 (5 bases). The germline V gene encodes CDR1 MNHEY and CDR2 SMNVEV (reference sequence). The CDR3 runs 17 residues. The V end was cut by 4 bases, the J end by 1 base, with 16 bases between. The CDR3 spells CASSSHPDSKNTGELFF. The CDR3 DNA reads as TGTGCCAGCAGTTCCCATCCTGACAGTAAGAACACCGGGGAGCTGTTTTTT.

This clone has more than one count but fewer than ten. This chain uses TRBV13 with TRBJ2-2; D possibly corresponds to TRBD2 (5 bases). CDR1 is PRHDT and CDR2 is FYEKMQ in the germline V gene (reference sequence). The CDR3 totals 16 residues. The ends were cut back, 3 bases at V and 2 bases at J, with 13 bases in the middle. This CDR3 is CASSLFRETNTGELFF. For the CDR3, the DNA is TGTGCCAGCAGCTTGTTCCGGGAAACCAACACCGGGGAGCTGTTTTTT.

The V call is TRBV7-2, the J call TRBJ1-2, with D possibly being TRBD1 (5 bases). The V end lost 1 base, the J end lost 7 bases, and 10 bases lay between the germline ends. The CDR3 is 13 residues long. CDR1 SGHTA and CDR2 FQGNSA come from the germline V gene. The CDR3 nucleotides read TGTGCCAGCAGCTTAGGACAGACCTCTGGCTACACCTTC. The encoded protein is CASSLGQTSGYTF.

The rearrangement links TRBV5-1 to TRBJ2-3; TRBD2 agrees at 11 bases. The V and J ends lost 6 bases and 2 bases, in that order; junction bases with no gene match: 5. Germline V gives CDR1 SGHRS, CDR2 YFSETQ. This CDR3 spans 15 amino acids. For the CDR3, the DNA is TGCGCCAGCAACATAGCGGGGGGGCCCACAGATACGCAGTATTTT. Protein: CASNIAGGPTDTQYF.

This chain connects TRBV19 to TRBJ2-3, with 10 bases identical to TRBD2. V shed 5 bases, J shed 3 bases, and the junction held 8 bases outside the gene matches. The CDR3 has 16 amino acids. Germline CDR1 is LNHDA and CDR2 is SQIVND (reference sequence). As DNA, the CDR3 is TGTGCCAGTAGTCCGGGACTAGCGATGGGGACAGATACGCAGTATTTT. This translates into CASSPGLAMGTDTQYF.

This chain's CDR3 is CASSLLGVNSPLHF. The DNA for the CDR3 is TGTGCCAGCAGCTTACTAGGAGTTAATTCACCCCTCCACTTT. The rearrangement links TRBV7-2 to TRBJ1-6, with D unresolved. CDR3 length: 14 amino acids. V shed 2 bases and J shed 6 bases, with 8 bases lying between them. Germline V CDR1 and CDR2: SGHTA, FQGNSA.

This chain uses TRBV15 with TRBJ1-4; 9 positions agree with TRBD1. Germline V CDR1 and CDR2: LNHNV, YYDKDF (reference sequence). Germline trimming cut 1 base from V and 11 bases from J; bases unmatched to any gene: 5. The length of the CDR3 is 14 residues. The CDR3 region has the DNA TGTGCCACCAGCAGAGGGGACAGGGTGAAGAAACTGTTTTTT. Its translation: CATSRGDRVKKLFF.